This TCR beta chain was obtained from a study of cytomegalovirus exposure and HLA in healthy donors. Study-wide findings and caveats: The study put around 180 TCR beta chains on its list as cytomegalovirus-associated. The study carried out a later analysis of TCR beta sequences. It associated about 15,000 of them with specific HLA alleles at a false discovery rate of 0.05.

PCR used 60 Vbeta primers and 13 Jbeta primers. TCRdb's table, derived via immunoSEQ multiplex PCR, lists solely in-frame clones and lacks some. The data contain some 99,000 clones, 76% of them singletons. CDR1 SGHTA and CDR2 FQGNSA come from the germline V gene. Trimming pared 8 bases from V and 4 bases from J, leaving 11 bases between. The CDR3 spans 12 residues. Concerning this clone itself: The antigen remains undetermined.

The chain recombines TRBV7-2 with TRBJ2-5; maybe TRBD2 (6 bases). This receptor was obtained from a man aged 35-49 years in good health and CMV-seronegative. The sample was PBMCs. Here the CDR3 DNA reads TGTGCCAGCGGAGGGCAGAGAGAGACCCAGTACTTC. Amino acids: CASGGQRETQYF. Complete variable domain (other parts from reference TRBV7-2 and TRBJ2-5): GAGVSQSPSNKVTEKGKDVELRCDPISGHTALYWYRQSLGQGLEFLIYFQGNSAPDKSGLPSDRFSAERTGGSVSTLTIQRTQQEDSAVYLCASGGQRETQYFGPGTRLLVL.